These 21 T cell receptor beta chains were all obtained from the same sample, sequenced in a study of T-cell reconstitution after alpha-beta-depleted transplantation in children (TCRdb year 2016). Library prep was done by PCR. The data were produced on an Illumina HiSeq 2500. TCR library preparation used molecular barcoding, with unique molecular identifiers applied to normalize quantification of the TCRbeta repertoire. Through fastp at Q25 and MiXCR, TCRdb rebuilt clones from the public reads, retaining in-frame beta chains. Every distinct CDR3 protein forms one entry, paired with its most common genes and DNA. The sample table records just over 70,000 distinct CDR3 sequences; about 7% of these occur just once. 2.5% of the sample rests with the top ten. This sample comprised PBMCs from the stem cell graft donor, obtained from the stem cell graft. All receptors come from a human donor who donated a stem cell graft to a child with acute lymphoblastic leukemia.

This clonotype was counted ten times or more. The gene calls are TRBV12-3 or TRBV12-4 and TRBJ2-2; 7 positions agree with TRBD2. This CDR3 is 13 amino acids long. The ends lost 5 bases at V and 7 bases at J; junction bases unmatched: 4. CDR3 amino acids: CASSPASGGELFF. The CDR3 DNA is TGTGCCAGCAGTCCCGCTAGCGGCGGGGAGCTGTTTTTT.

This clonotype was counted a few times. The chain uses TRBV11-1 and TRBJ1-5; possibly TRBD1 for D (6 bases). The V gene lost 7 bases and the J gene lost 2 bases, with 18 bases spanning the gap. The CDR3 length is 16 residues. CDR1 and CDR2 (germline): SGHAT, FQDESV (reference sequence). The CDR3 reads CASTRGGARGNQPQHF. CDR3 DNA: TGTGCCAGCACCAGAGGGGGGGCGCGGGGCAATCAGCCCCAGCATTTT.

At least ten counts were recorded for this clonotype. The gene calls are TRBV27 and TRBJ2-7, with D perhaps matching TRBD1 or TRBD2 (5 bases each). CDR1 is MNHEY, CDR2 SMNVEV, per germline (reference sequence). V lost 7 bases and J lost 0, with 19 bases in between. CDR3 length: 16 amino acids. CDR3 bases: TGTGCCAGCAACGCCGGGCCCGGGGCGAGCTCCTACGAGCAGTACTTC. This sequence encodes CASNAGPGASSYEQYF.

There are many counts of this clonotype. The chain links TRBV5-1 to TRBJ2-5; possibly TRBD1 for D (6 bases). CDR1 and CDR2 (germline): SGHRS, YFSETQ. The CDR3 is 17 residues long. With 2 bases removed from V and 2 bases from J, the gap between germline ends came to 19 bases. CDR3 in DNA: TGCGCCAGCAGCTTTGGTTCTGTCGGGACATTACAAGAGACCCAGTACTTC. Protein: CASSFGSVGTLQETQYF.

This clonotype was seen only a few times. The rearrangement links TRBV7-8 to TRBJ1-2, with D perhaps matching TRBD1 (5 bases). CDR3 length equals 12 residues. V shed 2 bases and J shed 8 bases, with 9 bases lying between them. The germline V gene encodes CDR1 SGHVS and CDR2 FQNEAQ. The CDR3 DNA sequence: TGTGCCAGCAGCTTATCTGGGGGAGGCTACACCTTC. Translation: CASSLSGGGYTF.

This clonotype occurred many times. The chain has TRBV9 and TRBJ2-2, with 10 bases fitting TRBD2. V lost 0 bases, J lost 4 bases, and 9 bases stayed unmatched. The CDR3 spans 18 residues. Germline CDR1 reads SGDLS; CDR2 reads YYNGEE. For the CDR3, the DNA is TGTGCCAGCAGCGTAGTAACGCTAGCGGGGGTTGGCACCGGGGAGCTGTTTTTT. Its translation is CASSVVTLAGVGTGELFF. Filled out from reference TRBV9 and TRBJ2-2, the complete variable domain reads DSGVTQTPKHLITATGQRVTLRCSPRSGDLSVYWYQQSLDQGLQFLIQYYNGEERAKGNILERFSAQQFPDLHSELNLSSLELGDSALYFCASSVVTLAGVGTGELFFGEGSRLTVL.

This clonotype was seen only a few times. This chain joins TRBV7-9 and TRBJ2-1; D is ambiguous. This CDR3 comprises 16 residues. The germline gives CDR1 SEHNR, CDR2 FQNEAQ (reference sequence). Trimming took off 5 bases at V and 0 bases at J, with 14 bases between the two ends. DNA of the CDR3: TGTGCCAGCAGCCCCCGACTCGTAAGCTCCTACAATGAGCAGTTCTTC. Translation: CASSPRLVSSYNEQFF.

This clonotype was detected a few times. The V gene is TRBV20-1, the J gene TRBJ1-5; D is uncertain. The V and J ends lost 4 bases and 0 bases respectively, with 10 bases between them. This CDR3 has 14 residues. CDR1 and CDR2 (germline): DFQATT, SNEGSKA (reference sequence). The CDR3 here is CSAMDSDSNQPQHF. The CDR3 DNA sequence: TGCAGTGCTATGGACTCCGATAGCAATCAGCCCCAGCATTTT.

This clonotype has ten or more counts. V is TRBV12-3 or TRBV12-4 and J is TRBJ1-2; TRBD1 matches 7 bases. CDR3 length: 14 residues. V was pared by 4 bases and J by 3 bases, with 5 bases of the junction left unmatched. CDR3 in amino acids: CASSSTGVDYGYTF. The CDR3 nucleotides are TGTGCCAGCAGTTCCACAGGGGTGGACTATGGCTACACCTTC.

The table lists this clonotype with many counts. This rearrangement joins TRBV3-1 to TRBJ1-6, with D possibly matching TRBD1 (5 bases). The germline V and J ends were trimmed by 7 bases and 8 bases, with 12 bases remaining between them. This CDR3 comprises 13 residues. The V gene's germline CDR1 is LGHDT and CDR2 YNNKEL (reference sequence). The DNA of the CDR3 is TGTGCCAGCAATGGGGACGGAGATTCACCCCTCCACTTT. Amino acids: CASNGDGDSPLHF. Complete variable domain (other parts from reference TRBV3-1 and TRBJ1-6): DTAVSQTPKYLVTQMGNDKSIKCEQNLGHDTMYWYKQDSKKFLKIMFSYNNKELIINETVPNRFSPKSPDKAHLNLHINSLELGDSAVYFCASNGDGDSPLHFGNGTRLTVT.

This clonotype was seen ten or more times. The rearrangement uses TRBV11-1 and TRBJ2-7, with TRBD1 matching 9 bases. The CDR3 extends over 14 amino acids. Germline V gene lookup returns CDR1 SGHAT and CDR2 FQDESV (reference sequence). Trimming cost V 5 bases and J 3 bases; bases outside gene matches: 5. CDR3 bases: TGTGCCAGCAGCAACAGGGGGCGAAGCTACGAGCAGTACTTC. Encoded protein: CASSNRGRSYEQYF.

The chain joins TRBV5-1 to TRBJ2-3; D may be TRBD2 (5 bases). The CDR3 length is 16 residues. Germline V gene lookup returns CDR1 SGHRS and CDR2 YFSETQ. The V and J ends lost 7 bases and 5 bases respectively, with 23 bases between them. The CDR3 is CASPPISGCEGDTQYF. CDR3 coding DNA: TGCGCCAGCCCACCCATCAGTGGGTGTGAGGGAGATACGCAGTATTTT.

The table lists this clonotype with many counts. The CDR3 sequence is CASSSEKLPIEKLFF. For the CDR3, the DNA is TGTGCCAGCAGCTCAGAGAAGCTACCTATTGAAAAACTGTTTTTT. The chain joins TRBV7-9 to TRBJ1-4; D uncertain. The CDR3 spans 15 residues. CDR1 is SEHNR, CDR2 FQNEAQ, per germline (reference sequence). V was shortened by 4 bases and J by 7 bases, with 16 bases between the two germline ends.

This clonotype was found many times. The junction departs from germline at one end; a sequencing error may be responsible. This chain uses TRBV4-3 with TRBJ1-6; D unclear. From germline, CDR1 is LGHNA and CDR2 YSLEER. CDR3 size: 17 residues. The CDR3 region has the DNA TGCGCCAGCAGCCAAGATCTTAACCTCGGCTATAATTCACTCCTCCACTTT. Protein: CASSQDLNLGYNSLLHF.

In this sample, this clonotype turned up many times. The chain has TRBV7-9 and TRBJ2-5; 11 nucleotides match TRBD2. This CDR3 has 16 amino acids. Trimming at V came to 5 bases and at J to 2 bases, leaving 7 bases not matched to a gene. The germline CDR1 and CDR2 sequences are SEHNR and FQNEAQ (reference sequence). For the CDR3, the DNA is TGTGCCAGCAGCGTCAAACTAGCGGGGGTACAAGAGACCCAGTACTTC. Its translation is CASSVKLAGVQETQYF.

The chain couples TRBV10-3 to TRBJ2-5; 7 nucleotides align to TRBD1. V lost 6 bases to trimming and J lost 5 bases; unmatched junction nucleotides: 6. The CDR3 loop spans 13 amino acids. Per germline, CDR1 ENHRY and CDR2 SYGVKD. CDR3 amino acids: CAISQQGSETQYF. The DNA of the CDR3 is TGTGCCATCAGCCAACAGGGGTCGGAGACCCAGTACTTC.

This clonotype was recorded a few times. The rearrangement joins TRBV14 to TRBJ2-3, with D maybe TRBD1 (5 bases). CDR1 SGHDN and CDR2 FVKESK come from the germline V gene. With 3 bases removed from V and 1 base from J, the gap between germline ends came to 11 bases. The CDR3 extends over 15 amino acids. Here the CDR3 reads CASSQRTPGTDTQYF. CDR3 in DNA: TGTGCCAGCAGCCAGAGGACACCTGGCACAGATACGCAGTATTTT.

The CDR3 DNA sequence: TGCAGTGCGCGCCCTTGGAACACTGAAGCTTTCTTT. Amino acid sequence: CSARPWNTEAFF. This sequence joins TRBV20-1 and TRBJ1-1; D not certain. V was cut by 6 bases and J by 1 base, with 9 bases left in between. Germline V gene lookup returns CDR1 DFQATT and CDR2 SNEGSKA (reference sequence). The CDR3 extends over 12 amino acids.

This clonotype has more than one count but fewer than ten. The chain recombines TRBV13 with TRBJ2-2, with 9 positions matching TRBD1. CDR1 PRHDT and CDR2 FYEKMQ come from the germline V gene (reference sequence). V gave up 1 base and J gave up 0 bases; unmatched junction bases: 6. The CDR3 extends over 18 amino acids. CDR3 nucleotide sequence: TGTGCCAGCAGCTTAGAAAGACGGACAGGGGCGAACACCGGGGAGCTGTTTTTT. This encodes CASSLERRTGANTGELFF.

This clonotype was observed many times. The chain links TRBV7-2 to TRBJ1-2; 7 nucleotides match TRBD1. Germline assignment: CDR1 SGHTA and CDR2 FQGNSA. Trimming at V came to 6 bases and at J to 8 bases, leaving 9 bases not matched to a gene. The CDR3 runs to 13 residues. CDR3 sequence: CASRQLQGSGYTF. For the CDR3, the DNA is TGTGCCAGCAGACAGCTACAGGGGAGCGGCTACACCTTC. The whole variable domain, remainder taken from reference TRBV7-2 and TRBJ1-2, is GAGVSQSPSNKVTEKGKDVELRCDPISGHTALYWYRQSLGQGLEFLIYFQGNSAPDKSGLPSDRFSAERTGGSVSTLTIQRTQQEDSAVYLCASRQLQGSGYTFGSGTRLTVV.

There are many counts of this clonotype. V usage is TRBV29-1 and J usage is TRBJ1-4; possibly TRBD1 for D (6 bases). Germline values: CDR1 SQVTM, CDR2 ANQGSEA. V was trimmed by 5 bases and J by 8 bases, leaving 15 bases between them. This CDR3 spans 13 amino acids. CDR3 region: CSVQRGSGEKLFF. CDR3 DNA: TGCAGCGTTCAGAGGGGGTCCGGGGAAAAACTGTTTTTT. Complete variable domain (other parts from reference TRBV29-1 and TRBJ1-4): SAVISQKPSRDICQRGTSLTIQCQVDSQVTMMFWYRQQPGQSLTLIATANQGSEATYESGFVIDKFPISRPNLTFSTLTVSNMSPEDSSIYLCSVQRGSGEKLFFGSGTQLSVL.